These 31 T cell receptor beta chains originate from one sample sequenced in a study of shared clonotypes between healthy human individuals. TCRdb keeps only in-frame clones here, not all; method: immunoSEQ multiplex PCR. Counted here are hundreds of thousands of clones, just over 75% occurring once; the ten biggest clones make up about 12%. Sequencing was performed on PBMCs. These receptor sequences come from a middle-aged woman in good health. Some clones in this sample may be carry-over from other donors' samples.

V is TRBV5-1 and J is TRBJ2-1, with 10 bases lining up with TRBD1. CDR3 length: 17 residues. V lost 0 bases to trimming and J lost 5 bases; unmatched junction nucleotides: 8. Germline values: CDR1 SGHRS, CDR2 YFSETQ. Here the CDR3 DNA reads TGCGCCAGCAGCTTGGCCCTCAGACAGGGGGCCGACAATGAGCAGTTCTTC. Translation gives CASSLALRQGADNEQFF.

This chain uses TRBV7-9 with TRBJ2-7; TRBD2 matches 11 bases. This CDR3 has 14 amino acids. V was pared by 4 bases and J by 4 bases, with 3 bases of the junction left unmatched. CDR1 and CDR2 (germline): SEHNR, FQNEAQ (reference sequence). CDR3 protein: CASSSGLAEYEQYF. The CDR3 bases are TGTGCCAGCAGCTCGGGACTAGCGGAATACGAGCAGTACTTC.

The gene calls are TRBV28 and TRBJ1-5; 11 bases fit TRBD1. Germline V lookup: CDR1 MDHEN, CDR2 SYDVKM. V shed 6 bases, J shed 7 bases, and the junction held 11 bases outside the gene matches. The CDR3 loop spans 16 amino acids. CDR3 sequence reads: CASRPRGTGGRQPQHF. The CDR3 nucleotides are TGTGCCAGCAGGCCAAGGGGGACAGGGGGTAGGCAGCCCCAGCATTTT. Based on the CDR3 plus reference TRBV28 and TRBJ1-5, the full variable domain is DVKVTQSSRYLVKRTGEKVFLECVQDMDHENMFWYRQDPGLGLRLIYFSYDVKMKEKGDIPEGYSVSREKKERFSLILESASTNQTSMYLCASRPRGTGGRQPQHFGDGTRLSIL.

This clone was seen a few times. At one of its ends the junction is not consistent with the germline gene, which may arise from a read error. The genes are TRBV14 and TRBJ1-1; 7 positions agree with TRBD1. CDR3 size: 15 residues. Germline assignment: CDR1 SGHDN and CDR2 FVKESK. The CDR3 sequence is CASSPYNRGVFSASF. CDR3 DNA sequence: TGTGCCAGCAGCCCATACAACAGGGGAGTCTTTTCGGCTTCCTTT.

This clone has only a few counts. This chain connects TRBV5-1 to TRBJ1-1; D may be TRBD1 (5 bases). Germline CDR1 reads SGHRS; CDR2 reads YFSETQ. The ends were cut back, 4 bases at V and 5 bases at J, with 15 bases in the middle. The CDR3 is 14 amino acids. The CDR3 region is CASSPLRGGTEAFF. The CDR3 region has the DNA TGCGCCAGCAGCCCCCTCCGTGGGGGTACTGAAGCTTTCTTT.

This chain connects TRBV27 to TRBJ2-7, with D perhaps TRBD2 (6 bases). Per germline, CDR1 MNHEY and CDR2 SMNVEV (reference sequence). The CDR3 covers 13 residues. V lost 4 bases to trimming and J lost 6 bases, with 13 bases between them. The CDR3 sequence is CASSSAGRFEQYF. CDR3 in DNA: TGTGCCAGCAGTTCTGCGGGACGGTTCGAGCAGTACTTC.

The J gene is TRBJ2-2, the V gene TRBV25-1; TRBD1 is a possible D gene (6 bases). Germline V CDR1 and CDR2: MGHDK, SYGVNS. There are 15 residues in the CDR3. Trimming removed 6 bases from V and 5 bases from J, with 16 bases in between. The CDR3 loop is CASRDPGHPTGELFF. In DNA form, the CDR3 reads TGTGCCAGCAGAGATCCGGGACACCCTACCGGGGAGCTGTTTTTT.

CDR3 DNA: TGTGCCAGCAGCTTAGTGGACTGGGGGTCAGACGAGCAGTACTTC. Its translation is CASSLVDWGSDEQYF. J is TRBJ2-7 and V is TRBV7-9; D tentatively fits TRBD1 or TRBD2 (5 bases each). Deletions cut 1 base from V and 5 bases from J, with 15 bases between. Germline assignment: CDR1 SEHNR and CDR2 FQNEAQ (reference sequence). The CDR3 is 15 amino acids.

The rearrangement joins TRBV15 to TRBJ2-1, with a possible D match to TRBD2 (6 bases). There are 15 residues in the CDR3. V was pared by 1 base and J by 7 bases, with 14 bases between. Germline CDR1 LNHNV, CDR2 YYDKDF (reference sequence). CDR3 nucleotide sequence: TGTGCCACCAGCAGAGCCCCTGGGGGGTCGAATGAGCAGTTCTTC. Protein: CATSRAPGGSNEQFF.

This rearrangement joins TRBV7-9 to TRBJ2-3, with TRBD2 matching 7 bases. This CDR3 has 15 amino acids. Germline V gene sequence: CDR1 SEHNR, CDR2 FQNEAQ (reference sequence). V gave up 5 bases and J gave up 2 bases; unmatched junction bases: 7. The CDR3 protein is CASSPGGYFTDTQYF. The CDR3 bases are TGTGCCAGCAGCCCCGGGGGGTATTTCACAGATACGCAGTATTTT.

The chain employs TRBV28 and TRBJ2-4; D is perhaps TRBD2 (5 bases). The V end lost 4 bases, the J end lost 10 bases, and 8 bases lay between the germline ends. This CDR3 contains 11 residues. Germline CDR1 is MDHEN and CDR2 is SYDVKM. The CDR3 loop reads CASSSAVIQYF. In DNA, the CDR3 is TGTGCCAGCAGTTCAGCGGTTATTCAGTACTTC. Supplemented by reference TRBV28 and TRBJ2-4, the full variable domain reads DVKVTQSSRYLVKRTGEKVFLECVQDMDHENMFWYRQDPGLGLRLIYFSYDVKMKEKGDIPEGYSVSREKKERFSLILESASTNQTSMYLCASSSAVIQYFGAGTRLSVL.

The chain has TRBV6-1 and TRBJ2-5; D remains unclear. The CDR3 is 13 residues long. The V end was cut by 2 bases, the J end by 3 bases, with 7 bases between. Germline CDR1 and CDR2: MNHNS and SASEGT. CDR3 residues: CASSERVEETQYF. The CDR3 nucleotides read TGTGCCAGCAGTGAACGGGTAGAAGAGACCCAGTACTTC.

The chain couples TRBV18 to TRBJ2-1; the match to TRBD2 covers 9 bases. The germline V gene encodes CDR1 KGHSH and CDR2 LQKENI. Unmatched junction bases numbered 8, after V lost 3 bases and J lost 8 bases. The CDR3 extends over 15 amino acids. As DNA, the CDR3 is TGTGCCAGCTCACCGTTGCTAGCGGGAAGGTATGAGCAGTTCTTC. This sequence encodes CASSPLLAGRYEQFF.

The CDR3 sequence is CASSSGTSGNNEQFF. The CDR3 DNA is TGTGCCAGCAGTTCAGGGACTAGCGGGAACAATGAGCAGTTCTTC. J is TRBJ2-1 and V is TRBV27, with 13 bases lining up with TRBD2. Germline V gene lookup returns CDR1 MNHEY and CDR2 SMNVEV (reference sequence). V trimming: 4 bases; J trimming: 5 bases; junction bases outside the gene matches: 2. The CDR3 sequence is 15 residues long.

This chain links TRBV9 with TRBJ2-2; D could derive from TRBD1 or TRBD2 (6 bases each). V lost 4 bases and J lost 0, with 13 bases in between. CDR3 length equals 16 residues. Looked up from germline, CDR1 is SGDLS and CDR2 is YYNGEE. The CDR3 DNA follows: TGTGCCAGCAGCCTAAAGGGGGGTCCGAACACCGGGGAGCTGTTTTTT. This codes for CASSLKGGPNTGELFF.

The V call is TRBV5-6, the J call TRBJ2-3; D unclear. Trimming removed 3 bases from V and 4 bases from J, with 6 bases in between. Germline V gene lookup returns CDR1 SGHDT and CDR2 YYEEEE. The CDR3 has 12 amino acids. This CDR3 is CASSSLSDTQYF. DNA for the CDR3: TGTGCCAGCAGCTCACTCTCAGATACGCAGTATTTT.

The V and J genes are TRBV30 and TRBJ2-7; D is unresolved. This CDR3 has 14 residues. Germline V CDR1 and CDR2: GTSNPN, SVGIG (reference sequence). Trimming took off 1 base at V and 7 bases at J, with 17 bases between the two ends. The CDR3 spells CAWSGVLPKEEQYF. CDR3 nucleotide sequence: TGTGCCTGGAGTGGAGTTTTGCCAAAAGAGGAGCAGTACTTC.

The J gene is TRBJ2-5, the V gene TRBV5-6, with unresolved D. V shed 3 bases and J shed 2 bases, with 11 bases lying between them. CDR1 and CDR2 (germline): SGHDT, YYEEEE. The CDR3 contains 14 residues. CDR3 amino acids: CASSYLSGQETQYF. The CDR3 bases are TGTGCCAGCAGCTACCTTTCAGGTCAAGAGACCCAGTACTTC.

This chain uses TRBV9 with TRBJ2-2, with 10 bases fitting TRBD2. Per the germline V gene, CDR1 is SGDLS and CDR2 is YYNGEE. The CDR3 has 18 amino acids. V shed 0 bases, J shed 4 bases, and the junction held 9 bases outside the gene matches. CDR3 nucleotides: TGTGCCAGCAGCGTAGAATCGGCTAGCGGGAGCGGCACCGGGGAGCTGTTTTTT. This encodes CASSVESASGSGTGELFF.

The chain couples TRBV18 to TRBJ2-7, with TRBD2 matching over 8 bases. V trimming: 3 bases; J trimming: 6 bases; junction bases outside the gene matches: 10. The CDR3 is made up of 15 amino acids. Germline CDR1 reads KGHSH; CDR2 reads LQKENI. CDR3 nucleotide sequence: TGTGCCAGCTCACCTTCCCCACGGGAGGGCCGCGAGCAGTACTTC. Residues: CASSPSPREGREQYF.

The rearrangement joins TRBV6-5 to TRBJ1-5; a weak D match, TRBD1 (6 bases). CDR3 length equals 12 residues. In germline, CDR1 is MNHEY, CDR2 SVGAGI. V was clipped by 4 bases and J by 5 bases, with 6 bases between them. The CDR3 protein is CASSSGDQPQHF. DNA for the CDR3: TGTGCCAGCAGTTCAGGGGATCAGCCCCAGCATTTT.

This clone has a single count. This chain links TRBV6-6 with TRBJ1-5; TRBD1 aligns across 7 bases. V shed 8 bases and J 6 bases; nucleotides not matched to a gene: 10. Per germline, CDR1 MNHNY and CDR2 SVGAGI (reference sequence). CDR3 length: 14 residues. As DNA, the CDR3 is TGTGCCAGCCTCTTCGACAGGGATACTCAGCCCCAGCATTTT. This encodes CASLFDRDTQPQHF.

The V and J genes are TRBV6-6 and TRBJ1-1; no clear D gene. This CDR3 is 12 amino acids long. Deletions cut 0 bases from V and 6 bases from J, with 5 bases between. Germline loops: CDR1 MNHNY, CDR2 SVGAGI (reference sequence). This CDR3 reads CASSYSRAEAFF. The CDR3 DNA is TGTGCCAGCAGTTACTCGAGGGCTGAAGCTTTCTTT.

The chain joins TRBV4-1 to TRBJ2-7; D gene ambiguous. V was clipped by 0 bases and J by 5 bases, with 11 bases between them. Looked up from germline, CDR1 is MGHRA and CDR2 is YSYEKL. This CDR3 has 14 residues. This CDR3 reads CASSQDGRRNEQYF. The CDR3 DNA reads TGCGCCAGCAGCCAAGACGGCAGGCGGAACGAGCAGTACTTC.

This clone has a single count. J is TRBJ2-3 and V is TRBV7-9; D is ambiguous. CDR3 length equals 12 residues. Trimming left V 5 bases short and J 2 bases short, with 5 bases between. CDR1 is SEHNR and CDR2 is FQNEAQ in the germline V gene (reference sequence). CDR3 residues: CASSRDTDTQYF. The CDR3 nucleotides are TGTGCCAGCAGCAGGGACACAGATACGCAGTATTTT.

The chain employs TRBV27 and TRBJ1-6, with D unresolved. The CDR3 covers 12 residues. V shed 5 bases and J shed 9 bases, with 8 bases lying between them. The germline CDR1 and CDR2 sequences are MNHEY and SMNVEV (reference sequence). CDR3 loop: CASSPLGSPLHF. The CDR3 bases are TGTGCCAGCAGTCCCCTCGGTTCACCCCTCCACTTT.

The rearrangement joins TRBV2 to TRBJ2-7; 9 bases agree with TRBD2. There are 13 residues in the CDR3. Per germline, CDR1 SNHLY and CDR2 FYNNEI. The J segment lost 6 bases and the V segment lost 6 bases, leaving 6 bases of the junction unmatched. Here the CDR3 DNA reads TGTGCCAGCAGCAGTATACTAGCGGGCGAGCAGTACTTC. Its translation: CASSSILAGEQYF.

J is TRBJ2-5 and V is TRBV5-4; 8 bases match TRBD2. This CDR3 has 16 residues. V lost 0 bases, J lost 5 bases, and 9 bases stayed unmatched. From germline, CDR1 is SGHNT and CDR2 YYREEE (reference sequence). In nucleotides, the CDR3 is TGTGCCAGCAGCTTGGGGGGGCTAGCGGGTAGGGAGACCCAGTACTTC. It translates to CASSLGGLAGRETQYF.

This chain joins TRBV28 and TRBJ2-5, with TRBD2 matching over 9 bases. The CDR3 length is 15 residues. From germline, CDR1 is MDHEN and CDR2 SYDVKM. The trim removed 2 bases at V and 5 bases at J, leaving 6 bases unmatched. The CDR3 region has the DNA TGTGCCAGCAGTTTACTAGCGGGATCGGTGGAGACCCAGTACTTC. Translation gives CASSLLAGSVETQYF.

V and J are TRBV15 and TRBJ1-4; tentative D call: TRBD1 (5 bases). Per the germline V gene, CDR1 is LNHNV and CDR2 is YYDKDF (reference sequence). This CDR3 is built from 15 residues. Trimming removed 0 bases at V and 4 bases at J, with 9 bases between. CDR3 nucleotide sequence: TGTGCCACCAGCAGAGATGGGGGGTTTAATGAAAAACTGTTTTTT. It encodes CATSRDGGFNEKLFF.

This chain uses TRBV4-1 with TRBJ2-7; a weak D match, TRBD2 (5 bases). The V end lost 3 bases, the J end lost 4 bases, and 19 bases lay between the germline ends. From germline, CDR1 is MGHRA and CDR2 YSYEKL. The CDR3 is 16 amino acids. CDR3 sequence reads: CASSHRGLAVSYEQYF. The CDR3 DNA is TGCGCCAGCAGCCACCGAGGTCTAGCAGTATCTTACGAGCAGTACTTC.